These 32 T cell receptor beta chains came from one sample sequenced in a study of T cells in Graves' hyperthyroidism and ophthalmopathy. What was amplified from RNA transcripts were TCR beta CDR3 regions. A set of HTBI primers served as the primers for a first-round RT-PCR of the TCR CDR3. One entry per CDR3 protein, called by TCRdb with MiXCR from the multiplex PCR reads. The repertoire includes a few hundred thousand distinct CDR3 sequences, approximately 15% of them detected once, and roughly 13% sits in the top ten. Sequencing was carried out using blood. The receptors shown here come from a woman aged 40-49 years with Graves' hyperthyroidism.

This clonotype was observed at least ten times. The rearrangement uses TRBV7-9 and TRBJ2-3, with D possibly TRBD2 on 6 matching bases. V was cut by 7 bases and J by 0 bases, with 26 bases left in between. Germline CDR1 SEHNR, CDR2 FQNEAQ (reference sequence). This CDR3 spans 19 amino acids. For the CDR3, the DNA is TGTGCCAGCACCTTCTTTCGTGTAGCGGAAAGCTCTAGCACAGATACGCAGTATTTT. Translating gives CASTFFRVAESSSTDTQYF.

Many counts were recorded for this clonotype. The chain employs TRBV28 and TRBJ2-3; TRBD1 is a possible D gene (5 bases). The CDR3 covers 15 residues. Trimming removed 5 bases from V and 3 bases from J, with 15 bases in between. Germline-derived CDR1 and CDR2 are MDHEN and SYDVKM. The DNA of the CDR3 is TGTGCCAGCAGTGAGAGCAAGGGGCCTACAGATACGCAGTATTTT. This translates into CASSESKGPTDTQYF.

This clonotype was seen ten or more times. The chain carries TRBV12-5 and TRBJ1-1; 7 nucleotides align to TRBD1. CDR1 is LGHNT and CDR2 is FRNRAP in the germline V gene. This CDR3 comprises 14 residues. The V gene end was trimmed by 6 bases and the J gene end by 4 bases; junction bases not matched to a gene: 8. The CDR3 DNA follows: TGTGCTAGTGGACAACAGGGGACTGCCACTGAAGCTTTCTTT. Translated: CASGQQGTATEAFF.

In this sample, this clonotype turned up many times. The chain carries TRBV20-1 and TRBJ1-2; D call uncertain. Germline CDR1 and CDR2: DFQATT and SNEGSKA (reference sequence). Trimming stripped 0 bases from V and 4 bases from J, with 9 bases between. The CDR3 is 13 residues long. Here the CDR3 DNA reads TGCAGTGCTAGAGATCGGTTGGTCTATGGCTACACCTTC. Its protein product is CSARDRLVYGYTF.

Only a few counts were recorded for this clonotype. The chain couples TRBV9 to TRBJ2-1; 12 bases fit TRBD2. V dropped 4 bases and J dropped 7; count of bases not matched to a gene: 6. CDR1 and CDR2 from the germline V gene are SGDLS and YYNGEE. The CDR3 has 15 amino acids. The CDR3, as DNA: TGTGCCAGCAGCATGTGGACTAGCGGGGAGAATGAGCAGTTCTTC. The encoded protein is CASSMWTSGENEQFF.

This clonotype was seen more than once but under ten times. V is TRBV5-8 and J is TRBJ2-5; TRBD2 matches 7 bases. With V trimmed by 4 bases and J by 1 base, 4 bases remained unmatched. Germline CDR1 and CDR2: SGHTS and YDEGEE. The CDR3 sequence is 14 residues long. CDR3 DNA sequence: TGTGCCAGCAGCCCACGGGAGGTCCAAGAGACCCAGTACTTC. Its translation: CASSPREVQETQYF.

This clonotype was seen repeatedly, ten times or more. The V gene is TRBV12-5, the J gene TRBJ1-1; no reliable D call. In germline, CDR1 is LGHNT, CDR2 FRNRAP. V was shortened by 2 bases and J by 1 base, with 5 bases between the two germline ends. The CDR3 contains 13 residues. The CDR3 sequence: CASGLSENTEAFF. In DNA form, the CDR3 reads TGTGCTAGTGGTTTGTCTGAGAACACTGAAGCTTTCTTT.

The rearrangement uses TRBV11-2 and TRBJ1-6, with unresolved D. The V end was cut by 0 bases, the J end by 7 bases, with 13 bases between. The CDR3 totals 16 residues. The germline gives CDR1 SGHAT, CDR2 FQNNGV. CDR3 in amino acids: CASSLDQTGRNSPLHF. CDR3 in DNA: TGTGCCAGCAGCTTAGATCAAACGGGGAGAAATTCACCCCTCCACTTT. Full variable domain (remainder filled in from reference TRBV11-2 and TRBJ1-6): EAGVAQSPRYKIIEKRQSVAFWCNPISGHATLYWYQQILGQGPKLLIQFQNNGVVDDSQLPKDRFSAERLKGVDSTLKIQPAKLEDSAVYLCASSLDQTGRNSPLHFGNGTRLTVT.

This clonotype was seen many times. The V call is TRBV29-1, the J call TRBJ2-5; 7 bases fit TRBD2. Per the germline V gene, CDR1 is SQVTM and CDR2 is ANQGSEA. There are 14 residues in the CDR3. Trimming took 4 bases from V and 4 from J; bases not matched to a gene: 9. The CDR3 protein is CSVGAAGVGETQYF. The CDR3, as DNA: TGCAGCGTTGGCGCTGCGGGAGTAGGAGAGACCCAGTACTTC.

Ten or more counts support this clonotype. CDR3 in DNA: TGCGCCAGCAGCTTGGAACCAGGGAACTATGGCTACACCTTC. Protein: CASSLEPGNYGYTF. The rearrangement joins TRBV5-1 to TRBJ1-2; D is perhaps TRBD1 (5 bases). The V end lost 0 bases, the J end lost 2 bases, and 8 bases lay between the germline ends. Germline assignment: CDR1 SGHRS and CDR2 YFSETQ. The CDR3 runs 14 residues. Filled out from reference TRBV5-1 and TRBJ1-2, the complete variable domain reads KAGVTQTPRYLIKTRGQQVTLSCSPISGHRSVSWYQQTPGQGLQFLFEYFSETQRNKGNFPGRFSGRQFSNSRSEMNVSTLELGDSALYLCASSLEPGNYGYTFGSGTRLTVV.

This clonotype was seen many times. The chain recombines TRBV5-1 with TRBJ2-1; a weak D match, TRBD2 (7 bases). The CDR3 has 16 amino acids. Germline-derived CDR1 and CDR2 are SGHRS and YFSETQ. Trimming cost V 4 bases and J 5 bases, with 19 bases left between them. The DNA of the CDR3 is TGCGCCAGCAGCGGGGGGGCATCCGGGACAAACAATGAGCAGTTCTTC. This encodes CASSGGASGTNNEQFF.

This clonotype has ten or more counts. This chain joins TRBV20-1 and TRBJ1-2; a possible D gene is TRBD1 (5 bases). Germline V gene lookup returns CDR1 DFQATT and CDR2 SNEGSKA (reference sequence). This CDR3 spans 15 amino acids. V was cut by 5 bases and J by 5 bases, with 21 bases left in between. The CDR3 DNA follows: TGCAGTGCTCCCCTACCCCGGGACGGCGAGTATGGCTACACCTTC. Translated: CSAPLPRDGEYGYTF.

The chain carries TRBV28 and TRBJ2-1; 14 nucleotides match TRBD2. Germline CDR1 and CDR2: MDHEN and SYDVKM. The ends lost 6 bases at V and 7 bases at J; junction bases unmatched: 14. CDR3 length equals 18 residues. The CDR3 region is CASSPAAGLAGVSNEQFF. DNA of the CDR3: TGTGCCAGCAGCCCCGCTGCGGGACTAGCGGGAGTCTCTAATGAGCAGTTCTTC.

The J gene is TRBJ2-1, the V gene TRBV6-1, with 11 bases identical to TRBD2. Germline CDR1 and CDR2: MNHNS and SASEGT. The CDR3 covers 17 residues. J was trimmed by 5 bases and V by 5 bases; bases with no gene match: 11. The DNA of the CDR3 is TGTGCCAGCAGTTTCTTCGTCACTAGCGGGAGCCACAATGAGCAGTTCTTC. Residues: CASSFFVTSGSHNEQFF.

There are many counts of this clonotype. The rearrangement links TRBV5-1 to TRBJ2-7; D is uncertain. Trimming removed 0 bases from V and 5 bases from J, with 15 bases in between. CDR3 size: 15 residues. Germline V CDR1 and CDR2: SGHRS, YFSETQ. The DNA for the CDR3 is TGCGCCAGCAGCTTGGGGGCCTCGCTGGGTGACGAGCAGTACTTC. Its translation is CASSLGASLGDEQYF.

This clonotype was observed at least ten times. J is TRBJ2-1 and V is TRBV15; D uncertain. The CDR3 is 14 amino acids. Germline lookup yields CDR1 LNHNV and CDR2 YYDKDF (reference sequence). V lost 0 bases and J 4 bases, leaving 7 bases between the germline ends. The CDR3 nucleotides read TGTGCCACCAGCAGAGATTTGGAGTACAATGAGCAGTTCTTC. This sequence encodes CATSRDLEYNEQFF.

CDR3 region: CASSELGSDQPQHF. In DNA form, the CDR3 reads TGTGCCAGCAGTGAACTTGGATCGGATCAGCCCCAGCATTTT. V gene TRBV25-1 combines with J gene TRBJ1-5, with no clear D. Germline CDR1 MGHDK, CDR2 SYGVNS. Trimming took off 2 bases at V and 5 bases at J, with 10 bases between the two ends. The CDR3 sequence is 14 residues long.

In this sample, this clonotype turned up many times. The genes are TRBV29-1 and TRBJ1-1; D is uncertain. This CDR3 has 14 residues. Trimming took 6 bases from V and 4 from J, leaving 18 bases between them. CDR1 and CDR2 (germline): SQVTM, ANQGSEA. As DNA, the CDR3 is TGCAGCGTATTGGACTGGAAGTCCCTCACTGAAGCTTTCTTT. It specifies CSVLDWKSLTEAFF.

At least ten counts were recorded for this clonotype. V gene TRBV3-1 combines with J gene TRBJ1-5; D is unclear. Trimming cost V 0 bases and J 9 bases, with 6 bases left between them. CDR1 is LGHDT and CDR2 is YNNKEL in the germline V gene (reference sequence). The length of the CDR3 is 12 residues. CDR3 sequence (DNA): TGTGCCAGCAGCCAAGAAGCCGGGCCCCAGCATTTT. It yields the protein CASSQEAGPQHF.

Many counts were recorded for this clonotype. The chain uses TRBV20-1 and TRBJ2-7; either TRBD1 or TRBD2 may fit D (6 bases each). The CDR3 consists of 13 residues. The V gene lost 6 bases and the J gene lost 1 base, with 13 bases spanning the gap. Germline V lookup: CDR1 DFQATT, CDR2 SNEGSKA (reference sequence). Here the CDR3 reads CSARGGESYEQYF. The CDR3 DNA reads as TGCAGTGCCAGGGGAGGAGAATCCTACGAGCAGTACTTC.

The sample holds many counts of this clonotype. This chain joins TRBV6-5 and TRBJ2-1, with 8 bases matching TRBD2. The V gene end was trimmed by 2 bases and the J gene end by 6 bases; junction bases not matched to a gene: 9. Looked up from germline, CDR1 is MNHEY and CDR2 is SVGAGI. The CDR3 length is 16 residues. The CDR3 region is CASSYPRAGVLNEQFF. The CDR3, as DNA: TGTGCCAGCAGTTACCCACGAGCGGGAGTTCTCAATGAGCAGTTCTTC.

This clonotype was seen only a few times. The V and J genes are TRBV7-2 and TRBJ2-1, with TRBD1 matching 8 bases. Germline CDR1 SGHTA, CDR2 FQGNSA. This CDR3 has 16 amino acids. V dropped 4 bases and J dropped 4; count of bases not matched to a gene: 9. The CDR3 sequence: CASSSTGTGGYNEQFF. Here the CDR3 DNA reads TGTGCCAGCAGCTCGACCGGGACAGGAGGATACAATGAGCAGTTCTTC.

The chain joins TRBV7-8 to TRBJ2-7, with TRBD1 identical over 7 bases. Unmatched junction bases numbered 7, after V lost 2 bases and J lost 0 bases. CDR1 is SGHVS and CDR2 is FQNEAQ in the germline V gene. The CDR3 sequence is 16 residues long. CDR3 protein: CASSLMGQWSSYEQYF. CDR3 in DNA: TGTGCCAGCAGCTTAATGGGACAGTGGAGCTCCTACGAGCAGTACTTC.

Many counts were recorded for this clonotype. The CDR3 protein is CASSRDPSNQPQHF. The CDR3 DNA reads TGTGCCAGCAGTCGAGACCCTAGCAATCAGCCCCAGCATTTT. The genes are TRBV2 and TRBJ1-5; D unclear. The CDR3 contains 14 residues. V lost 5 bases, J lost 0 bases, and 8 bases lay in between. Looked up from germline, CDR1 is SNHLY and CDR2 is FYNNEI.

V and J are TRBV6-1 and TRBJ1-2; 7 bases match TRBD1. Germline-derived CDR1 and CDR2 are MNHNS and SASEGT. V was pared by 6 bases and J by 4 bases, with 8 bases of the junction left unmatched. This CDR3 region has 14 residues. The CDR3 loop is CASRKQGNGYGYTF. The CDR3 DNA reads as TGTGCCAGCAGGAAACAGGGGAACGGCTATGGCTACACCTTC.

In its sample, this clonotype was seen many times. V is TRBV5-1 and J is TRBJ1-2, with a tentative D call TRBD1 (6 bases). The CDR3 has 15 amino acids. CDR1 and CDR2 (germline): SGHRS, YFSETQ. Trimming shortened V by 0 bases and J by 3 bases, and 12 bases separated the two germline ends. CDR3 amino acids: CASSLATYRDYGYTF. The CDR3 coding sequence is TGCGCCAGCAGCTTGGCCACGTACAGGGACTATGGCTACACCTTC.

This chain links TRBV5-1 with TRBJ1-2; TRBD1 aligns across 8 bases. V gave up 4 bases and J gave up 3 bases; unmatched junction bases: 5. From germline, CDR1 is SGHRS and CDR2 YFSETQ. The CDR3 has 14 residues. The CDR3: CASSVSGGDYGYTF. DNA of the CDR3: TGCGCCAGCAGCGTATCAGGGGGCGACTATGGCTACACCTTC. The whole variable domain, remainder taken from reference TRBV5-1 and TRBJ1-2, is KAGVTQTPRYLIKTRGQQVTLSCSPISGHRSVSWYQQTPGQGLQFLFEYFSETQRNKGNFPGRFSGRQFSNSRSEMNVSTLELGDSALYLCASSVSGGDYGYTFGSGTRLTVV.

This clonotype was detected a few times. The chain carries TRBV28 and TRBJ2-1; TRBD2 matches at 11 bases. J was trimmed by 3 bases and V by 9 bases; bases with no gene match: 13. Germline lookup yields CDR1 MDHEN and CDR2 SYDVKM. The CDR3 is 17 residues long. The CDR3 coding sequence is TGTGCCAGTGCAAAACGAATCGGGACTAGCGGCTACAATGAGCAGTTCTTC. Protein product: CASAKRIGTSGYNEQFF. The full variable domain, rest sourced from reference TRBV28 and TRBJ2-1, is DVKVTQSSRYLVKRTGEKVFLECVQDMDHENMFWYRQDPGLGLRLIYFSYDVKMKEKGDIPEGYSVSREKKERFSLILESASTNQTSMYLCASAKRIGTSGYNEQFFGPGTRLTVL.

This clonotype was counted only a few times. V is TRBV29-1 and J is TRBJ1-2, with no clear D. There are 14 residues in the CDR3. Germline loops: CDR1 SQVTM, CDR2 ANQGSEA. The V and J ends lost 4 bases and 0 bases respectively, with 12 bases between them. The CDR3: CSVAGVEANYGYTF. The CDR3 DNA reads TGCAGCGTTGCTGGGGTCGAAGCTAACTATGGCTACACCTTC.

The chain carries TRBV6-6 and TRBJ1-4, with D unresolved. Per germline, CDR1 MNHNY and CDR2 SVGAGI (reference sequence). The CDR3 runs 14 residues. Trimming removed 2 bases at V and 0 bases at J, with 4 bases between. The CDR3 nucleotides are TGTGCCAGCAGTTACGTAGCAACTAATGAAAAACTGTTTTTT. It is translated as CASSYVATNEKLFF.

This clonotype was seen more than once but under ten times. The gene calls are TRBV19 and TRBJ2-1; D might be TRBD1 (5 bases). Trimming cost V 6 bases and J 9 bases, with 18 bases left between them. The CDR3 covers 14 residues. Germline-derived CDR1 and CDR2 are LNHDA and SQIVND (reference sequence). CDR3 region: CASSPTRREFEQFF. The CDR3 region has the DNA TGTGCCAGTAGCCCCACCCGCAGGGAATTTGAGCAGTTCTTC. The full variable domain, with the rest looked up from reference TRBV19 and TRBJ2-1, is DGGITQSPKYLFRKEGQNVTLSCEQNLNHDAMYWYRQDPGQGLRLIYYSQIVNDFQKGDIAEGYSVSREKKESFPLTVTSAQKNPTAFYLCASSPTRREFEQFFGPGTRLTVL.

This rearrangement joins TRBV19 to TRBJ1-6; D ambiguous. Trimming removed 3 bases from V and 10 bases from J, with 22 bases in between. Germline CDR1 reads LNHDA; CDR2 reads SQIVND (reference sequence). This CDR3 is 17 amino acids long. CDR3 sequence reads: CASSMEARDSSESPLHF. CDR3 in DNA: TGTGCCAGTAGTATGGAAGCCCGAGATTCATCGGAGTCACCCCTCCACTTT.